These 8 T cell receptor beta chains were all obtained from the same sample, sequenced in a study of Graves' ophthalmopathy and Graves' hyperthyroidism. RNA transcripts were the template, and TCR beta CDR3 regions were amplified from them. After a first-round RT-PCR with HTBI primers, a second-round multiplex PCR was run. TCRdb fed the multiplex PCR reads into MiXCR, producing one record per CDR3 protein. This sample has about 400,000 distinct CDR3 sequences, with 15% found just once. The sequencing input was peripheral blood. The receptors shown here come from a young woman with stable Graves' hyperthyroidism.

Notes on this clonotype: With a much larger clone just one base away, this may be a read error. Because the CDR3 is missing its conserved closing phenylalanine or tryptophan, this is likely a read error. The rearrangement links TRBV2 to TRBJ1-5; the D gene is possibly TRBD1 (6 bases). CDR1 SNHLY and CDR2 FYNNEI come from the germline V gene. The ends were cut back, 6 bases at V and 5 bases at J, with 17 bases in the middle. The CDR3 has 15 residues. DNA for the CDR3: TGTGCCAGCAGCAGACGGACCTCAGGGGATCAGCCCCAGCATGTT. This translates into CASSRRTSGDQPQHV.

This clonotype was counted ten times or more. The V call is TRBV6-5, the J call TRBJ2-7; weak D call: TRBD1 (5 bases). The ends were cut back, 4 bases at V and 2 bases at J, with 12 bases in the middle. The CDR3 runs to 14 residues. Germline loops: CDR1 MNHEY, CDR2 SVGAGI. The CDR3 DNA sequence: TGTGCCAGCAGTTTTGGGGTGGGGCCCTACGAGCAGTACTTC. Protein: CASSFGVGPYEQYF.

Here the CDR3 reads CASGGQGRYGYTF. The CDR3 DNA sequence: TGTGCCAGCGGCGGACAGGGGAGATATGGCTACACCTTC. The chain has TRBV12-3 or TRBV12-4 and TRBJ1-2; 9 bases fit TRBD1. V lost 8 bases to trimming and J lost 5 bases; unmatched junction nucleotides: 6. The CDR3 covers 13 residues.

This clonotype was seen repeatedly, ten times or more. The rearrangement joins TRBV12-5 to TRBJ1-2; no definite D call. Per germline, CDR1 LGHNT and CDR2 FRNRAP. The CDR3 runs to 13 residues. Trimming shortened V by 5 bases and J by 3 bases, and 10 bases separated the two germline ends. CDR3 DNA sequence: TGTGCTAGTGGTCTAGACACCTACTATGGCTACACCTTC. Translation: CASGLDTYYGYTF.

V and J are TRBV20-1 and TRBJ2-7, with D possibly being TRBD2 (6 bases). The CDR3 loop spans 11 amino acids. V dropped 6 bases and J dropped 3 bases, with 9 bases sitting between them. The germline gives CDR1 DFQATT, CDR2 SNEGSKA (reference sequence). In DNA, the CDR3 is TGCAGTGCCGCGGGGAACTACGAGCAGTACTTC. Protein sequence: CSAAGNYEQYF.

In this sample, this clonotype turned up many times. This CDR3 is CATSDLPLNPTGELFF. CDR3 DNA: TGTGCCACCAGTGATTTGCCCCTTAACCCCACCGGGGAGCTGTTTTTT. The chain is built from TRBV24-1 and TRBJ2-2; D is unclear. This CDR3 has 16 residues. Germline CDR1 and CDR2: KGHDR and SFDVKD. V lost 0 bases and J 4 bases, leaving 11 bases between the germline ends.

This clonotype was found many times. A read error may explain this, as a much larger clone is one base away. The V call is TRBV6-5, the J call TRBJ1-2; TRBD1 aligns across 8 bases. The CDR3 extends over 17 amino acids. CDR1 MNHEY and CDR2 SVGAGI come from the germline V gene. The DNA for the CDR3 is TGTGTCAGCAGTTACTCGGATCGTACAGGGGGACGGGATGGCTACACCTTC. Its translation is CVSSYSDRTGGRDGYTF.

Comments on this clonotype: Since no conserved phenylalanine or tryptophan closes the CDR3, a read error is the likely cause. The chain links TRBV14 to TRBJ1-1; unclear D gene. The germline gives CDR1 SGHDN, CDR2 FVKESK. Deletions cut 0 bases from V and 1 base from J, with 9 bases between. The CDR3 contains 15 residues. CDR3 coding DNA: TGTGCCAGCAGCCAAGATATTTCGGGGAACACTGAAGCTTTCTTG. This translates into CASSQDISGNTEAFL.